Described below is a single T cell receptor beta chain sequence and its context. The target of this receptor is not known. No much larger clone is present one base from it, and per-base qualities are unavailable. This sample is part of a study of blood T cell repertoires in COVID-19 (dated by TCRdb to about 2020). Notes on the research overall: Samples covering the acute and convalescent phases of COVID-19 were provided by collaborators in the United States, Italy and Spain. The prospective study material was composed of cDNA or gDNA derived from T cells, B-cell-depleted T cells, or PBMCs. The dataset comprised deeply sampled blood TCRbeta repertoires from subjects exposed to, actively infected with, or recovered from COVID-19. The repertoires were released in a freely available public database intended as a resource for research on the immune response to SARS-CoV-2. The samples were drawn from the first 160 participants of the ongoing ImmuneRACE study and from 1,200 or so subjects provided by 6 global collaborators. Nearly every sample came with metadata listing a de-identified subject ID, COVID-19 status, age in years and sex. Where available, HLA class I and class II types were obtained from metadata supplied by the sample provider rather than from assay-based typing.

TCRbeta CDR3 regions were amplified from genomic DNA using the immunoSEQ Assay, a bias-controlled multiplex PCR. Regarding the original processing steps: Within the assay, amplification of reference gene primers was used to estimate how many nucleated cells each sample contained. Sequence reads were collapsed and filtered to measure the absolute abundance of every unique TCRbeta CDR3 rearrangement. For each sample, productive Simpson clonality was calculated as the square root of Simpson's diversity index across productive rearrangements. TCRdb stores this immuneACCESS table with in-frame sequences only. Part of the clones is absent; in the studies checked, under half of the shortfall reflects unresolved V genes, and no reason is known for the rest. D and trimming come from the DNA, and the V and J calls and clone size come from that table. The table for this sample lists about 420,000 clones; 85% to 90% of them were counted only once. The top ten constitute less than 0.95% of the sample.

One collaborating source in Seattle enrolled patients during active infection and followed them longitudinally through the course of disease. Collaborating institutions collected whole blood in K2EDTA tubes following their own protocols. For TCRbeta analysis, collaborator samples were shipped as frozen whole blood, as isolated PBMCs, or as DNA extracted from either sample type. Summary of the overall study and its limitations: The quantity of clinical and demographic metadata differed by source and by participant and was supplied without curation.

CDR1 and CDR2 are drawn from the germline V gene (reference sequence): LGHDT, YNNKEL. Counted from cysteine to phenylalanine, this CDR3 has 15 amino acids. Only the CDR3 part of the read is kept: 45 bases, read in frame from the first base. The V end loses 4 bases and the J end loses 6 bases, and a stretch of 16 bases separates them. The sequence came from a man aged 18 to 35 with COVID-19, enrolled during active disease. The V gene is TRBV3-1 (or the pseudogene TRBV3-2) and the J gene is TRBJ2-4, and perhaps TRBD1 as D gene, on 6 matching bases. The sequenced sample consisted of peripheral blood. The DNA reads as follows: TGTGCCAGCAGCCCCCCCCAGGGGTCCAGAAACATTCAGTACTTC. Its protein product is CASSPPQGSRNIQYF.